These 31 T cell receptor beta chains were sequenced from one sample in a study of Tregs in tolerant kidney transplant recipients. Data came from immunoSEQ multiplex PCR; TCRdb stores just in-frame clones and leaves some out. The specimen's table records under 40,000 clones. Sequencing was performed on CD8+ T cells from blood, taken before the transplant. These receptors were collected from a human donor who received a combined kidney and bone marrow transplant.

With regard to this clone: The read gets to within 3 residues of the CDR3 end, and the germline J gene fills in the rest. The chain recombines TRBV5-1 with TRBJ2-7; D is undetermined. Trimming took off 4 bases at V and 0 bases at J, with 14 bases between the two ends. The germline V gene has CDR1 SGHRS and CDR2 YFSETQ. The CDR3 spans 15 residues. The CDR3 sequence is CASSIHFQDSYEQYF. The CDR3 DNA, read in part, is TGCGCCAGCAGCATACACTTCCAGGACTCCTACGAG. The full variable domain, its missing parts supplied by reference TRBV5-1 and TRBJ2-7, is KAGVTQTPRYLIKTRGQQVTLSCSPISGHRSVSWYQQTPGQGLQFLFEYFSETQRNKGNFPGRFSGRQFSNSRSEMNVSTLELGDSALYLCASSIHFQDSYEQYFGPGTRLTVT.

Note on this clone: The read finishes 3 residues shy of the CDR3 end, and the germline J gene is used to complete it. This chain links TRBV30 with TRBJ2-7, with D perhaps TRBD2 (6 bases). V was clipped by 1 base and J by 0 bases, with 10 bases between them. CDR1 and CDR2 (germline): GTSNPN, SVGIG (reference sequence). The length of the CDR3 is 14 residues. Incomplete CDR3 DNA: TGTGCCTGGAGTGGCTTGGGGGGCTCCTACGAG. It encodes CAWSGLGGSYE. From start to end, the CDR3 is CAWSGLGGSYEQYF.

CDR3 amino acids: CSVLAGGADTQYF. The sequenced CDR3 bases are TGCAGCGTTCTAGCGGGAGGAGCAGATACG. This chain joins TRBV29-1 and TRBJ2-3; 11 positions match TRBD2. The read ends 3 residues early relative to the CDR3; the germline J gene fills the gap. Germline V gene lookup returns CDR1 SQVTM and CDR2 ANQGSEA. V shed 5 bases, J shed 4 bases, and the junction held 2 bases outside the gene matches. The CDR3 runs to 13 residues.

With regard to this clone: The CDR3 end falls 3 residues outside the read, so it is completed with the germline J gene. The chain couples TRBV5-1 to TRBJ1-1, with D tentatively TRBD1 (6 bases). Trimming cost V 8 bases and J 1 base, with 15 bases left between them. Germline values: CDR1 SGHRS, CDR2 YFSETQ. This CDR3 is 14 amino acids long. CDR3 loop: CASRWDTKNTEAFF. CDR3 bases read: TGCGCCAGTCGCTGGGACACTAAGAACACTGAA. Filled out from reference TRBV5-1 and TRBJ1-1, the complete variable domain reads KAGVTQTPRYLIKTRGQQVTLSCSPISGHRSVSWYQQTPGQGLQFLFEYFSETQRNKGNFPGRFSGRQFSNSRSEMNVSTLELGDSALYLCASRWDTKNTEAFFGQGTRLTVV.

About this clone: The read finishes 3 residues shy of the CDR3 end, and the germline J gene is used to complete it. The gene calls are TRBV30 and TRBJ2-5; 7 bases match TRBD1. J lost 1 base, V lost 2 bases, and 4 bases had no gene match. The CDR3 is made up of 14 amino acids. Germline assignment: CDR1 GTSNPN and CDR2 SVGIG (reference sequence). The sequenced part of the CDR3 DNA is TGTGCCTGGAGTCTTGGACAGGCCCAAGAGACC. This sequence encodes CAWSLGQAQET. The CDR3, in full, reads CAWSLGQAQETQYF.

The sequenced part of the CDR3 DNA is TGTGCCTGGAGCCCCGGACTGGTTAATCAGCCC. Residues: CAWSPGLVNQP. The CDR3 in full is CAWSPGLVNQPQHF. The chain uses TRBV30 and TRBJ1-5; D unresolved. From the germline J gene comes the end of the CDR3, since the read stops 3 residues before it. CDR1 is GTSNPN and CDR2 is SVGIG in the germline V gene (reference sequence). This CDR3 contains 14 residues. Trimming took 3 bases from V and 4 from J, leaving 13 bases between them. Using reference TRBV30 and TRBJ1-5 for the parts outside the CDR3, the full variable domain is SQTIHQWPATLVQPVGSPLSLECTVEGTSNPNLYWYRQAAGRGLQLLFYSVGIGQISSEVPQNLSASRPQDRQFILSSKKLLLSDSGFYLCAWSPGLVNQPQHFGDGTRLSIL.

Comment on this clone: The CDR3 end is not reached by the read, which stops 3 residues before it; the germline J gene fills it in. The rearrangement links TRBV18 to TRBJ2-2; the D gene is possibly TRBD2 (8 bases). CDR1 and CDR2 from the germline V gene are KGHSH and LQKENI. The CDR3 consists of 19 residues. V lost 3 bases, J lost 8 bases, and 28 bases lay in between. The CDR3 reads CASSPETGSILAERGELFF. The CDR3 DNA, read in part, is TGTGCCAGCTCACCCGAGACAGGGTCTATACTAGCGGAACGTGGGGAG.

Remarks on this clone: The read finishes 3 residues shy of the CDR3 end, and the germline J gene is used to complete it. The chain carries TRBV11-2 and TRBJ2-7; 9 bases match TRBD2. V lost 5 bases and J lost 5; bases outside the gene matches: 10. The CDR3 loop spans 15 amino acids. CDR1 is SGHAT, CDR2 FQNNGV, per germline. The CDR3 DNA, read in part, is TGTGCCAGCAGCCCCCGCGTAGCGGGAGTCCACGAG. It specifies CASSPRVAGVHE. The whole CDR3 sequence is CASSPRVAGVHEQYF.

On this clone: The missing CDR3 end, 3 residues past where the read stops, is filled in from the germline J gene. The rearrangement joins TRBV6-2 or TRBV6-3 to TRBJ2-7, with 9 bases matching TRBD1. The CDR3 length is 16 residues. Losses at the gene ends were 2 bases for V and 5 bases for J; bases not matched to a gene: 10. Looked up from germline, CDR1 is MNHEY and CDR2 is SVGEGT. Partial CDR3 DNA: TGTGCCAGCAGTTACCATAACCGGGACAGGGTCAACGAG. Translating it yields CASSYHNRDRVNE. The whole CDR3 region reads CASSYHNRDRVNEQYF.

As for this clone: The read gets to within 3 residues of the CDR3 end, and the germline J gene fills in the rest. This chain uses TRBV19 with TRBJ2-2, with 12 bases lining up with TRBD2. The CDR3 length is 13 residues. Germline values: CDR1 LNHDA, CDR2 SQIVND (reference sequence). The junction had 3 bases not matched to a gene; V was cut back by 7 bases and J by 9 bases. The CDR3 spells CASTLAGGWELFF. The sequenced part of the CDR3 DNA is TGTGCCAGTACACTAGCGGGAGGATGGGAG. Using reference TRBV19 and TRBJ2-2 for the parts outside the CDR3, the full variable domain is DGGITQSPKYLFRKEGQNVTLSCEQNLNHDAMYWYRQDPGQGLRLIYYSQIVNDFQKGDIAEGYSVSREKKESFPLTVTSAQKNPTAFYLCASTLAGGWELFFGEGSRLTVL.

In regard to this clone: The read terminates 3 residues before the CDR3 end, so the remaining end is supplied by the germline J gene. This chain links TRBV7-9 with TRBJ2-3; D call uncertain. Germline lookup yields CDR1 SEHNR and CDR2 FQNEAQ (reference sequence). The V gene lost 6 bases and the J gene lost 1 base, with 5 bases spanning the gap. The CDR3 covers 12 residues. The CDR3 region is CASRAGTDTQYF. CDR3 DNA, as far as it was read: TGTGCCAGCAGGGCGGGCACAGATACG. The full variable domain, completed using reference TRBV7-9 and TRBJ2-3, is DTGVSQNPRHKITKRGQNVTFRCDPISEHNRLYWYRQTLGQGPEFLTYFQNEAQLEKSRLLSDRFSAERPKGSFSTLEIQRTEQGDSAMYLCASRAGTDTQYFGPGTRLTVL.

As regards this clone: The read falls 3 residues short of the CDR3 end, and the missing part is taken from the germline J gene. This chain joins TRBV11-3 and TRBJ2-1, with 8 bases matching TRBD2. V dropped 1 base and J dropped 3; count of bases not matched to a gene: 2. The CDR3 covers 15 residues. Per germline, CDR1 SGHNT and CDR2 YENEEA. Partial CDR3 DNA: TGTGCCAGCAGCTTAGCGCTAGCGGGCTACAATGAG. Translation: CASSLALAGYNE. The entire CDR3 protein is CASSLALAGYNEQFF.

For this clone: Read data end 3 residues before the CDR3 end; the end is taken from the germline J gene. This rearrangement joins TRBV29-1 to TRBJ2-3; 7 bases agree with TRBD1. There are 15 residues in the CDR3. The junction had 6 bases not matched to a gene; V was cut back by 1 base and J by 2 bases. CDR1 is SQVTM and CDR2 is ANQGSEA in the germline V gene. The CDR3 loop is CSVEGQGRVTDTQYF. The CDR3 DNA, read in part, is TGCAGCGTTGAAGGACAGGGTAGGGTCACAGATACG.

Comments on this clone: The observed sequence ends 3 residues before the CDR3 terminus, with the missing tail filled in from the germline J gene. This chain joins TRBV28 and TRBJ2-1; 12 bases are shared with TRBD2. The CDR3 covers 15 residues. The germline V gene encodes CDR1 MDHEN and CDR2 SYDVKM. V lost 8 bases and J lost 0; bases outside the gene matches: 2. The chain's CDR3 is CASRGLAGSYNEQFF. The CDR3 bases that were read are TGTGCCAGCCGGGGACTAGCGGGCTCCTACAATGAG.

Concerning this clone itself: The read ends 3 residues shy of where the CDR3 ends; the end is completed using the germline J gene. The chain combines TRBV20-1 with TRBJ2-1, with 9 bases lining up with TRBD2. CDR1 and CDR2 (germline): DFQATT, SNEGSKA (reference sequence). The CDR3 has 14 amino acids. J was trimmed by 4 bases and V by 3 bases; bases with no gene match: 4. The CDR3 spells CSARRLAVYNEQFF. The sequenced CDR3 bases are TGCAGTGCTAGGAGACTAGCGGTATACAATGAG.

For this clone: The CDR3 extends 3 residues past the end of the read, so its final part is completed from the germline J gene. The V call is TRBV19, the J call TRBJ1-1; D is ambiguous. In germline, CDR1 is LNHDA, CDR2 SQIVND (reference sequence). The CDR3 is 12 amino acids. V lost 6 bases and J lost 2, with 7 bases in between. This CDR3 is CASSLFNTEAFF. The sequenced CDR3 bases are TGTGCCAGTAGCTTATTCAACACTGAA.

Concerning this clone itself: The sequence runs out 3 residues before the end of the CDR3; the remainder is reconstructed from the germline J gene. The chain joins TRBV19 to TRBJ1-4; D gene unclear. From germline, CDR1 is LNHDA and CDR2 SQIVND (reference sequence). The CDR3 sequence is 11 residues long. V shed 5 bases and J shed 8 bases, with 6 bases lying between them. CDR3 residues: CASSSGEKLFF. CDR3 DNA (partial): TGTGCCAGTAGTTCGGGGGAAAAA.

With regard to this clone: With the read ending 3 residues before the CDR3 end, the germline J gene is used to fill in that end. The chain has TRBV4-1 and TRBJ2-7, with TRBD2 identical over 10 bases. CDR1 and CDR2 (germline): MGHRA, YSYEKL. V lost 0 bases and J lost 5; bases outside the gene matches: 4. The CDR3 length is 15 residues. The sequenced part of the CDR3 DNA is TGCGCCAGCAGCCAAGATCCGCTAGCGGGAGACGAG. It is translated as CASSQDPLAGDE. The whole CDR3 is CASSQDPLAGDEQYF.

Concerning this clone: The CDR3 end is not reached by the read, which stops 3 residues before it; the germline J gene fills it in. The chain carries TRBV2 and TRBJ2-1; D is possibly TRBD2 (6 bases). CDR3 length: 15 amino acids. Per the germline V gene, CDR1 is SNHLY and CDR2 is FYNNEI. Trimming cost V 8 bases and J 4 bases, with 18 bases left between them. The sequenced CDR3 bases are TGTGCCAGCGGGGATCCACCGGGACTTTACAATGAG. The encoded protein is CASGDPPGLYNE. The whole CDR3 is CASGDPPGLYNEQFF.

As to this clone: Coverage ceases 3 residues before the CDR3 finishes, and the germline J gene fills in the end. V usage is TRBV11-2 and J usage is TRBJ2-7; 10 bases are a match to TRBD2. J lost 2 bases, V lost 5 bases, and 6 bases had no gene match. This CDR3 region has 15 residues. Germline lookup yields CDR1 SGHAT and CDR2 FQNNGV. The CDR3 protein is CASSEGLAEAYEQYF. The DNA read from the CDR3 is TGTGCCAGCAGCGAAGGACTAGCGGAGGCCTACGAG.

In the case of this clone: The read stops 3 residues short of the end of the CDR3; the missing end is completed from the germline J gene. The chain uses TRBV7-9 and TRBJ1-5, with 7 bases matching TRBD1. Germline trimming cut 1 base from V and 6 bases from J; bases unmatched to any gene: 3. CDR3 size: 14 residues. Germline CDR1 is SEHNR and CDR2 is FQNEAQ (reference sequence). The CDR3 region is CASSLEGASQPQHF. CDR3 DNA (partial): TGTGCCAGCAGCTTAGAGGGGGCGAGTCAGCCC. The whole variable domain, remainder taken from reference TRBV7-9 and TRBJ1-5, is DTGVSQNPRHKITKRGQNVTFRCDPISEHNRLYWYRQTLGQGPEFLTYFQNEAQLEKSRLLSDRFSAERPKGSFSTLEIQRTEQGDSAMYLCASSLEGASQPQHFGDGTRLSIL.

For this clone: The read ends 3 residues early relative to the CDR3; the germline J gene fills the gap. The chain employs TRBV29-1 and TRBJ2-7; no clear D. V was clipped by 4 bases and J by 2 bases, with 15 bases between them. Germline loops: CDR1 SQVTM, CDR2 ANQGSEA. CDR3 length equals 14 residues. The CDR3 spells CSVGAINPTYEQYF. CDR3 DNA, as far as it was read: TGCAGCGTTGGCGCAATCAATCCCACCTACGAG.

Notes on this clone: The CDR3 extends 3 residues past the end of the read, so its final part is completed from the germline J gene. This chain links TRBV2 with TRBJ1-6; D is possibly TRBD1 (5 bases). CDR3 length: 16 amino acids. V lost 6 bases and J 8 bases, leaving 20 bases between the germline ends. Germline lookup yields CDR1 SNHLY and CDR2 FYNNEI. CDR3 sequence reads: CASRLSGGLGDSPLHF. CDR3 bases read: TGTGCCAGCAGGTTAAGTGGGGGACTTGGGGATTCACCC.

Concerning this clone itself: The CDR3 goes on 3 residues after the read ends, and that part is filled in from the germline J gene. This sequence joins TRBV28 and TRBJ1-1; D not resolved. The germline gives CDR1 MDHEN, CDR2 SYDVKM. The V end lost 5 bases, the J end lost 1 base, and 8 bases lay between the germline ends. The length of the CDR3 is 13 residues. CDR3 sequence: CASSPFRNTEAFF. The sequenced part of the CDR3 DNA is TGTGCCAGCAGTCCCTTCCGGAACACTGAA.

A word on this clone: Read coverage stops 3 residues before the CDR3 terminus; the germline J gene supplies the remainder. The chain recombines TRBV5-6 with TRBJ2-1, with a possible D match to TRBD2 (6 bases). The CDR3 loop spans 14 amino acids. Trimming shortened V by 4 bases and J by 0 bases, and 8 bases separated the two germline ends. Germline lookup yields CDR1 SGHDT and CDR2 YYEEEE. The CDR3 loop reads CASSTGGSYNEQFF. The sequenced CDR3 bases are TGTGCCAGCAGCACCGGGGGCTCCTACAATGAG.

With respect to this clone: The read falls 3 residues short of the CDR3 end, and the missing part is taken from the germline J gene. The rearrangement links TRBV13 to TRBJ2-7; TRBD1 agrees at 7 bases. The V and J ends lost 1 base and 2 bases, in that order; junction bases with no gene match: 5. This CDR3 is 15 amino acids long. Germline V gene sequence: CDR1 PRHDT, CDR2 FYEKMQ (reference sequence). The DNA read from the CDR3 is TGTGCCAGCAGCTTAGCGACAGGGATTGCCTACGAG. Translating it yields CASSLATGIAYE. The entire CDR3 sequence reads CASSLATGIAYEQYF.

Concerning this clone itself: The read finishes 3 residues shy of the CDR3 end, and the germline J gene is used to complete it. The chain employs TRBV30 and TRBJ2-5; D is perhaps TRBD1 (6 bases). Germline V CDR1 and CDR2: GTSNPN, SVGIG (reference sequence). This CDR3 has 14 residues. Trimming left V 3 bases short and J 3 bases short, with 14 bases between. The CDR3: CAWSTDSLKETQYF. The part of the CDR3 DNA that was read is TGTGCCTGGAGCACGGACAGCCTGAAAGAGACC. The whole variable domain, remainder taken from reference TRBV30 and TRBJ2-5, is SQTIHQWPATLVQPVGSPLSLECTVEGTSNPNLYWYRQAAGRGLQLLFYSVGIGQISSEVPQNLSASRPQDRQFILSSKKLLLSDSGFYLCAWSTDSLKETQYFGPGTRLLVL.

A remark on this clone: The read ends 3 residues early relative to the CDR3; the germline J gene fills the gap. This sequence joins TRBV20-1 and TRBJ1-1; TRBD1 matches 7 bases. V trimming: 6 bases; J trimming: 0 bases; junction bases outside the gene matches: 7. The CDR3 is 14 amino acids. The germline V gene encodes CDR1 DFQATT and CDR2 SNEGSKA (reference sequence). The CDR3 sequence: CSANLQGVNTEAFF. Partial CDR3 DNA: TGCAGTGCAAACCTTCAGGGGGTGAACACTGAA.

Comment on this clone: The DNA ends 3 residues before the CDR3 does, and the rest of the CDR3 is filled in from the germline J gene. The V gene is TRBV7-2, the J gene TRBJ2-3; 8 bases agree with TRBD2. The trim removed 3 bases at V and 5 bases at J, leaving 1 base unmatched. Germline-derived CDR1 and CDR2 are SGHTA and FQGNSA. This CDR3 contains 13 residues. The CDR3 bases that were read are TGTGCCAGCAGCTTCGGGAGGGGAGATACG. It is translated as CASSFGRGDT. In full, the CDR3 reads CASSFGRGDTQYF.

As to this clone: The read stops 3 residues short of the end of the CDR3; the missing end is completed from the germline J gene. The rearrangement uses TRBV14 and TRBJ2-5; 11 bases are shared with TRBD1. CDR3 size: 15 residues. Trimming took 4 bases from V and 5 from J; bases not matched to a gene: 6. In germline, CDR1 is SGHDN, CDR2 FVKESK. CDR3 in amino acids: CASSPGQGAVETQYF. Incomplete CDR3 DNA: TGTGCCAGCAGCCCCGGACAGGGGGCGGTGGAGACC.

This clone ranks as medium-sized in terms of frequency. CDR3 bases read: TGTGCCAGTAGTATGATAAGGGGTGGGGAG. Amino acid sequence: CASSMIRGGE. The whole CDR3 reads CASSMIRGGELFF. The chain combines TRBV19 with TRBJ2-2; D might be TRBD1 (5 bases). The CDR3 end is not reached by the read, which stops 3 residues before it; the germline J gene fills it in. Germline CDR1 and CDR2: LNHDA and SQIVND (reference sequence). V lost 3 bases, J lost 8 bases, and 10 bases lay in between. CDR3 size: 13 residues.